The rows below give T cell receptor beta chains drawn from one sample of a study of beta chain features in type 1 diabetes. Clones were read by immunoSEQ multiplex PCR, and TCRdb kept only the in-frame ones, dropping some. The sample yields 600,000 to 700,000 clones, under 15% seen once. What was sequenced was naive CD4+ T cells from blood. All receptors come from a man between 18 and 35 years old with type 1 diabetes. Each CDR3 is given with its conserved first and last residue. Fields, in order: clone size, D gene, V gene, J gene, CDR3 protein, CDR3 DNA. D genes are given only for firm matches. Size is omitted from some rows. Given values are once, few, many or a class for expanded clones.

few	NA	TRBV10-3	TRBJ1-1	CAISVEGYTEAFF	TGTGCCATCAGTGTGGAAGGGTACACTGAAGCTTTCTTT
few	NA	TRBV7-2	TRBJ1-1	CASSLVTEAFF	TGTGCCAGCAGCTTAGTCACTGAAGCTTTCTTT
few	NA	TRBV5-1	TRBJ1-1	CASSPDLGGTEAFF	TGCGCCAGCAGCCCGGACCTGGGGGGCACTGAAGCTTTCTTT
NA	NA	TRBV5-4	TRBJ2-1	CASSLGDLLNNEQFF	TGTGCCAGCAGCTTGGGGGATCTCCTAAACAATGAGCAGTTCTTC
NA	NA	TRBV10-3	TRBJ1-2	CAIGREDPNYGYTF	TGTGCCATCGGCCGGGAGGATCCAAACTATGGCTACACCTTC
NA	NA	TRBV4-1	TRBJ2-6	CASSQDLTPSGANVLTF	TGCGCCAGCAGCCAAGATCTCACCCCGTCTGGGGCCAACGTCCTGACTTTC
few	NA	TRBV15	TRBJ1-1	CATSSLRDTEAFF	TGTGCCACCAGCAGCCTCCGTGACACTGAAGCTTTCTTT
few	TRBD2	TRBV2	TRBJ2-3	CASSGVAGGYTDTQYF	TGTGCCAGCAGTGGGGTGGCGGGGGGATACACAGATACGCAGTATTTT
few	TRBD1	TRBV9	TRBJ1-4	CASSVRTGGGEKLFF	TGTGCCAGCAGCGTGCGGACAGGGGGAGGTGAAAAACTGTTTTTT
few	NA	TRBV29-1	TRBJ1-2	CSVEESRSYGYTF	TGCAGCGTTGAAGAGAGCAGGAGCTATGGCTACACCTTC
few	NA	TRBV29-1	TRBJ2-2	CSVVLNSGAGELFF	TGCAGCGTTGTGCTGAATAGCGGTGCCGGGGAGCTGTTTTTT
few	NA	TRBV30	TRBJ2-3	CAWGRVASESDTQYF	TGTGCCTGGGGAAGAGTAGCTTCAGAATCAGATACGCAGTATTTT
NA	NA	TRBV20-1	TRBJ2-5	CSAPPAETQYF	TGCAGTGCTCCCCCCGCGGAGACCCAGTACTTC
NA	TRBD2	TRBV9	TRBJ2-7	CASSVGLAPALSSYEQYF	TGTGCCAGCAGCGTAGGACTAGCGCCGGCCTTATCCTCCTACGAGCAGTACTTC
NA	TRBD1	TRBV30	TRBJ2-1	CAWNVPRDSYNEQFF	TGTGCCTGGAATGTTCCTCGGGACAGTTACAATGAGCAGTTCTTC
few	TRBD1	TRBV5-4	TRBJ1-2	CATMDAEGQKYGYTF	TGTGCCACCATGGATGCGGAGGGACAGAAGTATGGCTACACCTTC
NA	NA	TRBV4-1	TRBJ2-2	CASSRGTDFTGELFF	TGCGCCAGCAGCCGCGGGACAGACTTTACCGGGGAGCTGTTTTTT